This paragraph reports one T cell receptor (beta chain). The data stem from a study of cytomegalovirus exposure and HLA in healthy donors. Amplification used 60 Vbeta primers and 13 Jbeta primers. Sequencing was performed with immunoSEQ multiplex PCR; in TCRdb, only in-frame clones are kept and a portion is missing. Seen here are under 250,000 clones, around three quarters observed once, and the top ten hold 1.9%. There are 15 residues in the CDR3. Germline V gene lookup returns CDR1 MGHDK and CDR2 SYGVNS. V was shortened by 1 base and J by 1 base, with 10 bases between the two germline ends. The J gene is TRBJ1-2, the V gene TRBV25-1; the D gene is possibly TRBD1 (5 bases). The TCR sequence derives from a young man in good health and CMV-seronegative. Sequenced material: PBMCs. The CDR3 bases are TGTGCCAGCAGTGAATGGGGCTTCGATAACTATGGCTACACCTTC. As protein: CASSEWGFDNYGYTF.